This T cell receptor beta chain was retrieved from a study of T cells in Graves' hyperthyroidism and ophthalmopathy. This clonotype was detected a few times. The antigen is undetermined. Amplified regions were TCR beta CDR3 sequences from RNA transcripts. A first-round RT-PCR of the TCR CDR3 used the HTBI primer set. From the multiplex PCR reads, TCRdb called clonotypes with MiXCR, one entry per CDR3 protein. There are 330,000 or so distinct CDR3 sequences in the sample; around 18% occur only once, and about 16% lies in the top ten. V lost 1 base to trimming and J lost 5 bases, with 11 bases between them. Germline V gene data show CDR1 as MNHNS and CDR2 as SASEGT. The CDR3 totals 14 residues. Study findings and constraints: Researchers found most expanded thyroid clonotypes above 0.001 in blood as well.

Lactation, pregnancy, other autoimmune disease or uncontrolled infection led to exclusion of patients. The sequence was obtained from a woman between 35 and 50 years old with Graves' ophthalmopathy. The rearrangement uses TRBV6-1 and TRBJ2-5, with D perhaps matching TRBD1 (6 bases). The source material was blood. In DNA, the CDR3 is TGTGCCAGCAGTGAAGACAGGGCTAGGGAGACCCAGTACTTC. This codes for CASSEDRARETQYF.